Presented here are 4 T cell receptor beta chains from one specimen sequenced in a study of glioma-infiltrating T cells after dendritic cell vaccination. Some clones are missing from TCRdb's copy, which holds only in-frame ones; the method was immunoSEQ multiplex PCR. The sample lists about 73,000 clones; around 79% were seen once. The sequenced sample was blood, obtained before dendritic cell vaccination. These receptors were taken from a human donor with glioblastoma.

The rearrangement links TRBV13 to TRBJ1-2, with D uncertain. Germline loops: CDR1 PRHDT, CDR2 FYEKMQ (reference sequence). The CDR3 covers 17 residues. V lost 4 bases and J 1 base, leaving 19 bases between the germline ends. The CDR3 is CASSSPAGSYLNYGYTF. CDR3 nucleotides: TGTGCCAGCAGCTCCCCCGCGGGCAGCTATCTTAACTATGGCTACACCTTC. Supplemented by reference TRBV13 and TRBJ1-2, the full variable domain reads AAGVIQSPRHLIKEKRETATLKCYPIPRHDTVYWYQQGPGQDPQFLISFYEKMQSDKGSIPDRFSAQQFSDYHSELNMSSLELGDSALYFCASSSPAGSYLNYGYTFGSGTRLTVV.

The rearrangement joins TRBV7-2 to TRBJ2-7, with a tentative D call TRBD1 (7 bases). Germline V gene data show CDR1 as SGHTA and CDR2 as FQGNSA. The V gene lost 4 bases and the J gene lost 3 bases, with 13 bases spanning the gap. The CDR3 has 14 residues. The CDR3 is CASSSQGGVYEQYF. The CDR3 nucleotides read TGTGCCAGCAGCTCCCAGGGGGGAGTCTACGAGCAGTACTTC.

The genes are TRBV15 and TRBJ1-3; no reliable D call. Trimming took off 11 bases at V and 0 bases at J, with 14 bases between the two ends. Germline CDR1 reads LNHNV; CDR2 reads YYDKDF (reference sequence). The CDR3 is 14 amino acids. CDR3 loop: CAVSGRGSGNTIYF. CDR3 bases: TGTGCCGTCTCTGGCCGTGGCTCTGGAAACACCATATATTTT.

The chain couples TRBV6-1 to TRBJ2-7, with 7 nucleotides matching TRBD1. This CDR3 is built from 13 residues. Per the germline V gene, CDR1 is MNHNS and CDR2 is SASEGT. V dropped 10 bases and J dropped 7; count of bases not matched to a gene: 13. The CDR3 here is CAIVGQALGEQYV. The DNA of the CDR3 is TGTGCCATCGTAGGACAGGCTTTAGGAGAGCAGTACGTC.